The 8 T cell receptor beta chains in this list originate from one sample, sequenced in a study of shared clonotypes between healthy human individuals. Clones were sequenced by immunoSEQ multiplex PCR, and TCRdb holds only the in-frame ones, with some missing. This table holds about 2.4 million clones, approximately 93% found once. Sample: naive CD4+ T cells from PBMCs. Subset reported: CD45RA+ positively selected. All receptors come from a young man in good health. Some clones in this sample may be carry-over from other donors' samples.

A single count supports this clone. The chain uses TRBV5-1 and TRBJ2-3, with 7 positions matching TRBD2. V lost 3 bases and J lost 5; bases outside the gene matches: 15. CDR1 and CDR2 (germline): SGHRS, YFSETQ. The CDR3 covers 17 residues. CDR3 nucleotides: TGCGCCAGCAGCTCCGGGACGTTCGGGGGGAGAATAGATACGCAGTATTTT. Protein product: CASSSGTFGGRIDTQYF.

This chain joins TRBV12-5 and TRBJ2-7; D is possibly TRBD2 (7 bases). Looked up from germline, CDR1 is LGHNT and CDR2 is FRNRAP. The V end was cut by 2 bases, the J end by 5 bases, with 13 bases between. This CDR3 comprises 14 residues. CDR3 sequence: CASGLSGGMNEQYF. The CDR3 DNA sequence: TGTGCTAGTGGTTTGTCGGGGGGCATGAACGAGCAGTACTTC.

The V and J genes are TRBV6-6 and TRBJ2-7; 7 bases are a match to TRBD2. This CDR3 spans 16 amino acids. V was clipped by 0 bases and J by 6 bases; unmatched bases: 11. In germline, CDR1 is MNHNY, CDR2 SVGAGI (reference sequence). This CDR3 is CASSYSPRAGEAEQYF. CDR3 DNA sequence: TGTGCCAGCAGTTACTCTCCGAGGGCGGGGGAGGCCGAGCAGTACTTC.

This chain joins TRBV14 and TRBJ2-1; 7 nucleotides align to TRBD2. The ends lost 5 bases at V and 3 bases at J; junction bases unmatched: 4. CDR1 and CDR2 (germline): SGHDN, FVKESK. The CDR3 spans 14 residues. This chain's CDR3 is CASSGTTRYNEQFF. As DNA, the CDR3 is TGTGCCAGCAGCGGGACTACGCGCTACAATGAGCAGTTCTTC.

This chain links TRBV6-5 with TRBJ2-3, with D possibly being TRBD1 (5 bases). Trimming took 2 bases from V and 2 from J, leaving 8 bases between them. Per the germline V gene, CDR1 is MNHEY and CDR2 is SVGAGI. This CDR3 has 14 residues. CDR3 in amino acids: CASSYQGHTDTQYF. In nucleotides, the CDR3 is TGTGCCAGCAGTTACCAAGGACACACAGATACGCAGTATTTT.

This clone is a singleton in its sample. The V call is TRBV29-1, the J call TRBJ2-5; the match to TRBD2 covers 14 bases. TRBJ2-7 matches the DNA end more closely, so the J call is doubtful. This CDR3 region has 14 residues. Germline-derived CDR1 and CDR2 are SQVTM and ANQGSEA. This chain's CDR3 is CSVGGLAGVHEQYF. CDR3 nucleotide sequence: TGCAGCGTGGGGGGACTAGCGGGAGTCCACGAGCAGTACTTC.

This CDR3 reads CASSPTTGGDYEQYF. CDR3 sequence (DNA): TGTGCCAGCAGTCCGACGACAGGGGGGGACTACGAGCAGTACTTC. The J gene is TRBJ2-7, the V gene TRBV28; 9 bases align to TRBD1. Germline V gene sequence: CDR1 MDHEN, CDR2 SYDVKM. The CDR3 spans 15 residues. The trim removed 5 bases at V and 3 bases at J, leaving 8 bases unmatched. The whole variable domain, remainder taken from reference TRBV28 and TRBJ2-7, is DVKVTQSSRYLVKRTGEKVFLECVQDMDHENMFWYRQDPGLGLRLIYFSYDVKMKEKGDIPEGYSVSREKKERFSLILESASTNQTSMYLCASSPTTGGDYEQYFGPGTRLTVT.

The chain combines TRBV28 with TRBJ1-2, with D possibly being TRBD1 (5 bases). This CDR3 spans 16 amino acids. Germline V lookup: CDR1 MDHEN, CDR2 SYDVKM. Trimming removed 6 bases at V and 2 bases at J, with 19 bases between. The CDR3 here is CASSLDKTVSNYGYTF. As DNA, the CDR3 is TGTGCCAGCAGCTTGGACAAGACAGTTTCAAACTATGGCTACACCTTC.